Given below is one T cell receptor beta chain in context. The assay was immunoSEQ multiplex PCR, and TCRdb's table has in-frame clones only and misses some. Counted here are approximately 80,000 clones, 85% to 95% occurring once; the ten biggest clones make up 2% to 2.5%. This specimen belongs to a study of T cell changes during pregnancy in multiple sclerosis. The germline V gene encodes CDR1 MNHNS and CDR2 SASEGT. Trimming cost V 6 bases and J 7 bases; bases outside gene matches: 11. The CDR3 length is 14 residues. The starting material was peripheral blood, obtained in the third trimester of pregnancy. The sequence was collected from a female donor with multiple sclerosis, enrolled in a pregnancy study. The chain joins TRBV6-1 to TRBJ1-2; 7 nucleotides line up with TRBD1. CDR3 sequence (DNA): TGTGCCAGCAGAAACCTCGGACAGGCCGGTGGCTACACCTTC. This codes for CASRNLGQAGGYTF.